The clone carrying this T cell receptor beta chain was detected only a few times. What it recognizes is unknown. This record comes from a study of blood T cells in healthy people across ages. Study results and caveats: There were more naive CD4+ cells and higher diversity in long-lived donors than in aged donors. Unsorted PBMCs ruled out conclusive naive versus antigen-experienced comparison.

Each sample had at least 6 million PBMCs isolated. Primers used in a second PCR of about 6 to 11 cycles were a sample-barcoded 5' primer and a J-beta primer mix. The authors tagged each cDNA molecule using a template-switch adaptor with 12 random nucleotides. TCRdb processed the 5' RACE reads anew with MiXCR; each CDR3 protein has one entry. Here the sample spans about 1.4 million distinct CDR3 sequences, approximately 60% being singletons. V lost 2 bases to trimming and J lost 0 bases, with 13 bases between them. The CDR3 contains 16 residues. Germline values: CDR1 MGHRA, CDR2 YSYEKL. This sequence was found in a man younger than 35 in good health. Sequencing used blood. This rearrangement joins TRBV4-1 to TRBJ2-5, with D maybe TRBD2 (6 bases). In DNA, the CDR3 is TGCGCCAGCAGCCAAATACTAGCCGGCTACCAAGAGACCCAGTACTTC. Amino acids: CASSQILAGYQETQYF.